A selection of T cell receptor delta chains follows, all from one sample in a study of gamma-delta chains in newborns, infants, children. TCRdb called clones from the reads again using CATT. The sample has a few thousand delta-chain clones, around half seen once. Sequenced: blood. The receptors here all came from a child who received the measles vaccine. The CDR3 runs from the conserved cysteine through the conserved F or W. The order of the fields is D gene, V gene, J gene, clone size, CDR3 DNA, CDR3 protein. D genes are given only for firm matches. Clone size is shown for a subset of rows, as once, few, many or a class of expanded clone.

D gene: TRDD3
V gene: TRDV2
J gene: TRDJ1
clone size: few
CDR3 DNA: TGTGCCTGTGACTCCCTATTACTGGGGGATACGCCAGGTAAACTCATCTTT
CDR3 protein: CACDSLLLGDTPGKLIF

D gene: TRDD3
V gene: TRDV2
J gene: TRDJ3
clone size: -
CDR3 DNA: TGCGCCTGCGACCGTTCCTATTCGTACTGGGGGACCTTCTCCTGGGACACCCGACAGATGTTTTTC
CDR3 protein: CACDRSYSYWGTFSWDTRQMFF

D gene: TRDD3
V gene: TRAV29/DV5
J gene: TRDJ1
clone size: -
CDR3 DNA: TGTGCCGCAAGTGGGTACGGCTGGGGGCCACGACGGTACACCGATAAACTCATCTTT
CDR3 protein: CAASGYGWGPRRYTDKLIF

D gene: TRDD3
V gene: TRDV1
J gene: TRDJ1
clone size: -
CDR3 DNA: TGTGCTCTTGGGGGACTGTTCGCGGCGGGCTGGGGGATACGTGATGAGTACGACACCGATAAACTCATCTTT
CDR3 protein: CALGGLFAAGWGIRDEYDTDKLIF

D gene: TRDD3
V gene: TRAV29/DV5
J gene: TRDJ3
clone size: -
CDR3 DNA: TGTGCAGCCACCGCTATCCTCCAAACTACTGGGGGTGACTCCTGGGACACCCGACAGATGTTTTTT
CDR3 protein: CAATAILQTTGGDSWDTRQMFF

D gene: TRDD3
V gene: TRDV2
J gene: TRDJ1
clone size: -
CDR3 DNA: TGTGCCTGTGATCTACTGGGGGATACCCCGTACACCGATAAACTCATCTTT
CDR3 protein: CACDLLGDTPYTDKLIF

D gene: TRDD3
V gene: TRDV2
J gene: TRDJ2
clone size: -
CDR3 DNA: TGTGCCTGTGACGCCTTGGGGGTCCCTGGGGGCGTGACAGCACAACTCTTCTTT
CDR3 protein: CACDALGVPGGVTAQLFF

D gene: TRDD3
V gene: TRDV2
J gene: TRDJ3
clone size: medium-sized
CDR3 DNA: TGTGCCTGTGACATACTGGGGGATACCTGGGACACCCGACAGATGTTTTTC
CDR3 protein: CACDILGDTWDTRQMFF

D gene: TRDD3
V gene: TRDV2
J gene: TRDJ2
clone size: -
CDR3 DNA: TGTGCCTGTGACCCTCTGGGGGCCCCATCGGCGCAACTCTTCTTT
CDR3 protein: CACDPLGAPSAQLFF

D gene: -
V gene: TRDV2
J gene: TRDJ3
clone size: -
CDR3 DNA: TGTGCCTGTGACACCGGAGCTGCGGATAATTGGGACACCCGACAGATGTTTTTC
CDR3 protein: CACDTGAADNWDTRQMFF

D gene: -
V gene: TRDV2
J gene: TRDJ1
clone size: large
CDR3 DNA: TGTGCCTGTGACCGTCTATCGCCATTTGTCCGTGTCGCCCTAACTTCGGCCGGCCTCACCGATAAACTCATCTTT
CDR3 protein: CACDRLSPFVRVALTSAGLTDKLIF

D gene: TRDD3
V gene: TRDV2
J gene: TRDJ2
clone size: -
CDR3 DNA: TGTGCCTGTGACACCTTGGGGGTCCCTGGGGGCGTGACAGCACAACTCTTCTTT
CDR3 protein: CACDTLGVPGGVTAQLFF

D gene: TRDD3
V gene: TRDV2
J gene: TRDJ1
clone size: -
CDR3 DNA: TGTGCCTGTGACAGAGTAGGACTGGGGGATACGAAGGGCGATAAACTCATCTTT
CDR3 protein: CACDRVGLGDTKGDKLIF

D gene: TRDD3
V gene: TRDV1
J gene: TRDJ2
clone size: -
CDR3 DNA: TGTGCTCTTGGGAGACGTCCCCCCTACCTGGGACTGGGGATTGACCACCCTTTGACAGCACAACTCTTCTTT
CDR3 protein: CALGRRPPYLGLGIDHPLTAQLFF

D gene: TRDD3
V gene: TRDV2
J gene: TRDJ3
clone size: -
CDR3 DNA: TGTGCCTGTGACGCAGTACTGGGGGATTCCAGCTCCTGGGACACCCAACAGATGTTTTTC
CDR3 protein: CACDAVLGDSSSWDTQQMFF

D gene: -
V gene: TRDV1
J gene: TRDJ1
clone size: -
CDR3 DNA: TGTGCTCTTGGGAACGGGGACGGGTACACCGATAAACTCATCTTT
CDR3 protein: CALGNGDGYTDKLIF

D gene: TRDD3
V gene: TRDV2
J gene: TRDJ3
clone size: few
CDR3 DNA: TGTGCCTGTGACACCGTACTGGGGGAATCCCATGGCACCTCCTGGGACACCCGACAGATGTTTTTC
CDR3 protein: CACDTVLGESHGTSWDTRQMFF

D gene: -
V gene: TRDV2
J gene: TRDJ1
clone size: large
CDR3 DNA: TGTGCCTGTGACCCCGTGGGGTCCCACACCGATAAACTCATCTTT
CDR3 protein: CACDPVGSHTDKLIF

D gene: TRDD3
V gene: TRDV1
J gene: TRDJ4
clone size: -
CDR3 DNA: TGCGCTCTTGGGGAACCTCGCCTGTCTTACTGGGGGACACAAAGACCCCTGATCTTT
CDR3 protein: CALGEPRLSYWGTQRPLIF

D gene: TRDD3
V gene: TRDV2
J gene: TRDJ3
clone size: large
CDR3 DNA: TGTGCCTGTGACACGACTGGGGGATACGCCTCCTGGGACACCCGACAGATGTTTTTC
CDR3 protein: CACDTTGGYASWDTRQMFF

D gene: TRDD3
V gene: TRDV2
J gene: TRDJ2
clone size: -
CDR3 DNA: TGTGCCTGTGACACGTTGGGGGATACAGCACAACTCTTCTTT
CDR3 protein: CACDTLGDTAQLFF

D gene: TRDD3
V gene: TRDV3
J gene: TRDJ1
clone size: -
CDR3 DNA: TGTGCCTTTACTGGGGGAATTTTCACCGCTAAACTCATCTTT
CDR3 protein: CAFTGGIFTAKLIF

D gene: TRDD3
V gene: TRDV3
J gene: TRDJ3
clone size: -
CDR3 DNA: TGTGCCTTTAGCGTCTGGGGGATTCGCGGTAGGGGCTGGGACACCCGACAGATGTTTTTC
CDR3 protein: CAFSVWGIRGRGWDTRQMFF

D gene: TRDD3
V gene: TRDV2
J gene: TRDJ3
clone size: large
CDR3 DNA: TGTGCCTGTGACATACTGGGGGAAAGCTCCTGGGACACCCGACAGATGTTTTTC
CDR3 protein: CACDILGESSWDTRQMFF

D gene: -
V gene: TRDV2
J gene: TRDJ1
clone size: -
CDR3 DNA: TGTGCCTGTGACTTCGTACTGGGTGGCACCGATAAGCTCATCTTT
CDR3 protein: CACDFVLGGTDKLIF

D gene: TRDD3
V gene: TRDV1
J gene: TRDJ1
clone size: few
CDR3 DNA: TGTGCTCTTGGGGAACTAAGGGGGGATCGACGAACCGATAAACTCATCTTT
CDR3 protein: CALGELRGDRRTDKLIF

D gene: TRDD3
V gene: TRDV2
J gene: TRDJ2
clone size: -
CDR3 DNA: TGTGCCTGTGACTACGTACTGGGGGATACGCGGGAGACAGCACAACTCTTCTTT
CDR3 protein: CACDYVLGDTRETAQLFF

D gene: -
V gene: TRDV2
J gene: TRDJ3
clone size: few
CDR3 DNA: TGTGCCTGTGACGGCTTGGGGACCTGGGACACCCGACAGATGTTTTTC
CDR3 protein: CACDGLGTWDTRQMFF

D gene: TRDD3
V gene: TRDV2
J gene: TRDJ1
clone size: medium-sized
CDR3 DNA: TGTGCCTGTGACACCGTCTCTGGGGGATACGCGCGGCTGTACACCGATAAACTCATCTTT
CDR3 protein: CACDTVSGGYARLYTDKLIF

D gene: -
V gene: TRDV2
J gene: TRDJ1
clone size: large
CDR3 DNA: TGTGCCTATAATTCTTGCACCGATAAACTCATCTTT
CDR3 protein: CAYNSCTDKLIF

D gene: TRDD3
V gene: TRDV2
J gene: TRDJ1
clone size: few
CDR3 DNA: TGTGCCTGTGACCGTTTACAGCTACTGGGGGACGCTACCGATAAACTCATCTTT
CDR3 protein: CACDRLQLLGDATDKLIF

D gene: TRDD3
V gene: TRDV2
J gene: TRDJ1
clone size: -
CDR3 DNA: TGTGCCTGTGACACCCTACTGGGGGATACGCGCTCGGGCGATAAACTCATCTTT
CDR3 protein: CACDTLLGDTRSGDKLIF

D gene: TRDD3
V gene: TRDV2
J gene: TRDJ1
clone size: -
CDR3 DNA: TGTGCCTGTGACACGCTAGCCTCTAGTACTGGGGGACGCGGCACCGATAAACTCATCTTT
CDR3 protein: CACDTLASSTGGRGTDKLIF

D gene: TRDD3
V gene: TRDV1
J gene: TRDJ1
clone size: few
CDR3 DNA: TGTGCTCTTGGGGAACAAGCCCCTTCCTACTGGGGGATACGGGTGTACACCGATAAACTCATCTTT
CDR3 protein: CALGEQAPSYWGIRVYTDKLIF

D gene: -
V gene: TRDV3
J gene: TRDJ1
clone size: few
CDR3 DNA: TGTGCCTCTCAAGTGGGCTTCCCGAACGACCGGGGACTGTACACCGATAAACTCATCTTT
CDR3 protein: CASQVGFPNDRGLYTDKLIF

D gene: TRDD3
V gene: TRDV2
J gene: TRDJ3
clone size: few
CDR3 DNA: TGTGCCTGTGACACCTGGGGGACCCTCTCCTGGGACACCCGACAGATGTTTTTC
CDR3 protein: CACDTWGTLSWDTRQMFF

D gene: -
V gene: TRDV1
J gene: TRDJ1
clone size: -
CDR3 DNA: TGTGCTCTCGGGGTTCCGGTCCTTCCTACGTCCCGGGGGCTGGGGGATAGTACCGATAAACTCATCTTT
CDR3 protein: CALGVPVLPTSRGLGDSTDKLIF

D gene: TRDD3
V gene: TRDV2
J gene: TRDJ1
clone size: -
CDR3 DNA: TGTGCCTGTGACACCGTCCTCGTACTGGGGGATACCCAGGGCACCGATAAACTCATCTTT
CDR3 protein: CACDTVLVLGDTQGTDKLIF

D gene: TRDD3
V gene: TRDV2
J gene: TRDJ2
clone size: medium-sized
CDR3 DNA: TGTGCCTGTGACGCCCTACTGGGGGATACTGATTTGACAGCACAACTCTTCTTT
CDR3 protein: CACDALLGDTDLTAQLFF

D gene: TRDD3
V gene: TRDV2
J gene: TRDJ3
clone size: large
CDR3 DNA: TGTGCCTGTGACACAGGGTGGGGGATACCCAGCTCCTGGGACACCCGACAGATGTTTTTC
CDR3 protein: CACDTGWGIPSSWDTRQMFF

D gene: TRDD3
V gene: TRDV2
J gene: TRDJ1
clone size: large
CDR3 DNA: TGTGCCTGTGACGGACTGGGGGCCAGCGACACCGATAAACTCATCTTT
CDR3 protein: CACDGLGASDTDKLIF

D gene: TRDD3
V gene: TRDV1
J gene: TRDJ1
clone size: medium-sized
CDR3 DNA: TGTGCTCTTGGGGGGCCTTCCCTTTGGGGGATATCTACCGATAAACTCATCTTT
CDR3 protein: CALGGPSLWGISTDKLIF

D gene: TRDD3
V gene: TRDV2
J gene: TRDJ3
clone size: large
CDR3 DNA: TGTGCCTGTGACAGAACTGGGGGACACAGCTCCTGGGACACCCGACAGATGTTTTTC
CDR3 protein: CACDRTGGHSSWDTRQMFF

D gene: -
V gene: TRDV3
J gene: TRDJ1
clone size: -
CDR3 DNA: TGTGCCTTTAGTTTATTGTTCCTAAGGGAGCTGGGGGCCAACACCGATGAACTCATCTTT
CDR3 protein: CAFSLLFLRELGANTDELIF

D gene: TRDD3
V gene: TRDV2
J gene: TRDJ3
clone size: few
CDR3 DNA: TGTGCCTGTGACCCTAGCGCGACCCTAAGGGACGCTGGGGGTAAGCGGCTCTCCTGGGACACCCGACAGATGTTTTTC
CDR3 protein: CACDPSATLRDAGGKRLSWDTRQMFF

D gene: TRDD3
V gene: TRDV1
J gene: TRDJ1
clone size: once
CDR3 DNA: TGTGCTCCTGGGAATCCTCTACTGGGGGATACGGCCGATAAACTCATCTTT
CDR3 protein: CAPGNPLLGDTADKLIF

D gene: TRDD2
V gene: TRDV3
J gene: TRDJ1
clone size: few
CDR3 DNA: TGTGCCGTTAAGATCTTCTTCCTACGGGGGCTATATTCGTACCCAAAACTCATCTTT
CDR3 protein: CAVKIFFLRGLYSYPKLIF

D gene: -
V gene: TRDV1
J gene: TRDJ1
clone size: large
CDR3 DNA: TGTGCTCTTGGGGATGTGACGCGTGGCTGGGGAGCAATGGGCGATAAACTCATCTTT
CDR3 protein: CALGDVTRGWGAMGDKLIF

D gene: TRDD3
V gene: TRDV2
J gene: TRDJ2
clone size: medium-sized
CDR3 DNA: TGTGCCTGTGACGTACTGGGGGAAGCTTTGACAGCACAACTCTTCTTT
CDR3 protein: CACDVLGEALTAQLFF

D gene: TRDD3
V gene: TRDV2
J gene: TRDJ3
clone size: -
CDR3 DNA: TGTGCCTGTGACGATGGGGGATCCAACTCCTGGGACACCCGACAGATGTTTTTC
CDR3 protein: CACDDGGSNSWDTRQMFF

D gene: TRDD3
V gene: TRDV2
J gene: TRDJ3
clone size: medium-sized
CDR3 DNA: TGTGCCTGTGACGCGACTGGGGGATACTCCTGGGACACCCGACAGATGTTTTTC
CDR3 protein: CACDATGGYSWDTRQMFF

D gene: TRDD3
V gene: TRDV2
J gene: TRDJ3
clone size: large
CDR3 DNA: TGTGCCTGTGACACCACTGGGGGATCCTGGGACACCCGACAGATGTTTTTC
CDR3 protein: CACDTTGGSWDTRQMFF

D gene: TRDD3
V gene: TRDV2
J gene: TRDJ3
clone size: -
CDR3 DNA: TGTGCCTGTGACCCCACCCCTGCACTGGGGGCCTCCTCCTGGGACACCCGACAGATGTTTTTC
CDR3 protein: CACDPTPALGASSWDTRQMFF